This T cell receptor beta chain was retrieved from a study of regulatory T cells in long-lasting Graves disease (dated by TCRdb to about 2021). General notes on the study: Newly diagnosed Graves' disease patients had taken antithyroid drugs for less than 3 months. This study used TCR sequencing and RNA sequencing of peripheral blood to compare persistent Graves' disease patients against newly diagnosed Graves' disease patients. The study was conducted in China and was registered as a clinical trial. A total of about 35 samples underwent TCR sequencing, from around 13 patients with persistent Graves' disease and 20 or so patients with newly diagnosed Graves' disease.

The library came from multiplex PCR. This sample was sequenced with an Illumina HiSeq 4000. iRepertoire HTBI primers and Arm-PCR amplification of CDR3 regions were used to construct TCR beta libraries. Before sequencing, the PCR products went through gel purification. Turning to the authors' computational methods: Gene usage analysis of CDR3 amino acid clonotypes used the approximately 62 TRBV and about 14 TRBJ segments found across samples. COPE and FqMerger were used to merge filtered high-quality paired reads into contigs. Contigs were aligned with BLAST to IMGT TRBV, TRBD and TRBJ reference genes, and CDR3 was defined per IMGT. Clonotypes above 0.1% frequency were classified as highly expanded clones. Repertoire diversity was measured by Shannon entropy, and V-J evenness by the Gini coefficient. Clonotypes shared by more than one individual were considered public. Through fastp at Q25 and MiXCR, TCRdb rebuilt clones from the public reads, retaining in-frame beta chains. Each entry is one CDR3 protein sequence, shown with its most common DNA and genes. TCRdb, not the original authors, processed these V and J calls. The sample table shows hundreds of thousands of distinct CDR3 sequences, and less than 20% are seen once. In total, the top ten clones hold over 20% of the sample.

Overall study outcomes, separate from this receptor: More public clonotypes were shared among persistent patients (fewer than 3,000) than among newly diagnosed patients (more than 950). Sequencing and analysis were limited to the TCR beta chain. Because the primary lesion, thyroid tissue, could not be accessed, the study looked at peripheral blood alone. The authors noted that the small sample size was a limitation that may lower accuracy. Compared with newly diagnosed patients, patients with persistent Graves' disease had lower TCR Shannon entropy and fewer highly expanded clones, which suggests clonal expansion. Persistent disease showed preferential use of TRBV28, TRBJ1-2 and TRBJ2-5, whereas newly diagnosed disease favored TRBV20-1 and TRBJ2-1.

CDR1 SGHAT and CDR2 FQNNGV were looked up in the germline V gene. From its cysteine to its phenylalanine, the CDR3 spans 18 amino acids. The DNA shown is the 54-base CDR3, in frame from base 1. Trimming leaves V shorter by 3 bases and J shorter by 2 bases, with the junction holding 15 bases beyond the gene matches. The time point tag for this specimen amounts to: newly diagnosed GD, antithyroid drugs for less than 3 months. For both TCR sequencing and RNA sequencing, RNA was extracted from PBMCs in TRIzol. Graves' disease was diagnosed according to American Thyroid Association guidelines. The patients came from an endocrinology department in Xi'an, China. Each patient gave approximately 9.7 milliliters of peripheral blood, collected in an EDTA anticoagulant tube. PBMCs were isolated by Ficoll Paque Plus density gradient separation without further T cell sorting. An Agilent 2100 Bioanalyzer and agarose gel were used to assess RNA quality, and a NanoDrop 2000 was used to measure RNA concentration.

This clonotype appeared many times. Which antigen it targets is not known. Qualities for individual bases were not recorded, and no much larger clone is one base off. The chain links TRBV11-2 with TRBJ2-5; TRBD2 aligns with 7 central bases. This specimen consisted of peripheral blood mononuclear cells (PBMCs), obtained at new diagnosis, from a patient treated with antithyroid drugs. The clonotype was recovered from a female donor with Graves disease. DNA sequence: TGTGCCAGCAGCTTGCCCTTTGATCGGGAGGCCGGGCAAGAGACCCAGTACTTC. It specifies CASSLPFDREAGQETQYF.